This is a list of T cell receptor beta chains from one sample in a study of identical twins. TCRdb re-called the 5' RACE reads through MiXCR, storing one row per CDR3 protein. The sample contains 1.5 million to 2 million distinct CDR3 sequences, roughly 35% of which appear only once. Input material: cord blood. The receptors come from a newborn girl in good health. The CDR3 runs from the conserved cysteine through the conserved F or W. The D gene is left open where the match is weak. Clone size, where shown, is once, few, many, or a class for clones that have expanded.

>TRBV20-1|TRBJ1-2|16|NA|TRBD1
TGCAGTGCTAGTGGAGGCCGATCTGCAGGGGGATATGGCTACACCTTC
CSASGGRSAGGYGYTF
>TRBV7-8|TRBJ1-2|14|NA|NA
TGTGCCAGCAGCTTTCAGACAGCTAACTATGGCTACACCTTC
CASSFQTANYGYTF
>TRBV25-1|TRBJ2-1|15|many|NA
TGTGCCAGCAGTGAACGGGACGTATCCTACAATGAGCAGTTCTTC
CASSERDVSYNEQFF
>TRBV20-1|TRBJ2-1|10|NA|NA
TGCAGTGGGGGCCTCAATGAGCAGTTCTTC
CSGGLNEQFF
>TRBV6-5|TRBJ1-3|13|once|NA
TGTGCCAGCATGGGGTCAGCTGGAAACACCATATATTTT
CASMGSAGNTIYF
>TRBV20-1|TRBJ2-5|13|few|NA
TGCAGTGCTAGAGGATCAGGTTGGGAGACCCAGTACTTC
CSARGSGWETQYF
>TRBV5-1|TRBJ2-3|16|NA|TRBD2
TGCGCCAGCAGCCAATTGGGAGGGCGTAGCACAGATACGCAGTATTTT
CASSQLGGRSTDTQYF
>TRBV7-9|TRBJ2-1|18|NA|TRBD1
TGTGCCAGCAGCAATAACGCATGGACAGGGGACCTCTACAATGAGCAGTTCTTC
CASSNNAWTGDLYNEQFF
>TRBV2|TRBJ1-2|14|few|TRBD1
TGTGCCAGCAATTTAGACAGGGGAGACTATGGCTACACCTTC
CASNLDRGDYGYTF
>TRBV3-1|TRBJ2-3|16|few|TRBD2
TGTGCCAGCAGCCCCTCTAGCGGGGGTGGCACAGATACGCAGTATTTT
CASSPSSGGGTDTQYF
>TRBV28|TRBJ2-7|13|NA|NA
TGTGCCAGCACGGCCCAGGGTTACTACGAGCAGTACTTC
CASTAQGYYEQYF
>TRBV12-3/TRBV12-4|TRBJ2-4|12|NA|NA
TGTGCCAGCAGTTGGGCCAAAAACATTCAGTACTTC
CASSWAKNIQYF
>TRBV6-5|TRBJ1-2|15|few|TRBD1
TGTGCCAGCAGACCAACCGGGACAGGAACCTATGGCTACACCTTC
CASRPTGTGTYGYTF
>TRBV4-2|TRBJ2-7|14|many|NA
TGTGCCAGCAGCCAAGTGTGGTCTTCGAGGGAGCAGTACTTC
CASSQVWSSREQYF
>TRBV12-3/TRBV12-4|TRBJ2-3|15|few|NA
TGTGCCAGCAGTCCCGAAGCGAGACGCACAGATACGCAGTATTTT
CASSPEARRTDTQYF
>TRBV11-2|TRBJ2-7|13|NA|TRBD2
TGTGCCAGCGGGCGGGAGGGCAGGTACGAGCAGTACTTC
CASGREGRYEQYF
>TRBV20-1|TRBJ2-5|13|NA|NA
TGCAGTGCTAGCTGGACGGTTCAAGAGACCCAGTACTTC
CSASWTVQETQYF
>TRBV11-1|TRBJ2-1|14|NA|TRBD2
TGTGCCAGCAGCGCCGGGACTAGCAGCGATGAGCAGTTCTTC
CASSAGTSSDEQFF
>TRBV27|TRBJ2-1|15|NA|TRBD1
TGTGCCAGCAGTTTCCACAGGGGATCCTACAATGAGCAGTTCTTC
CASSFHRGSYNEQFF